This TCR beta chain was captured in a study of T cells expressing NK-cell markers (dated by TCRdb to 2019 to 2021). Looking at the study overall: Eight donors provided sorted CD3+CD56+NKG2C+, CD3+CD56+NKG2C- and CD3+CD56-NKG2C+ T-cell subsets, whose TCR beta-chain repertoires were profiled. Seven of the eight sequenced donors were HCMV-seropositive and one was HCMV-seronegative. All eight donors whose samples were sequenced were randomly selected healthy volunteers, three of them men and five women. Libraries were sequenced as 2 x 150 bp reads on Illumina HiSeq 2000/2500, MiSeq or NextSeq. The investigation overall reported the following: In more than five donors, the dominant CD3+CD56+NKG2C+ clonotypes ranked among the top 10 CD8+ clonotypes, making up about 1.0-7.5% of CD8+ T cells. It remained unclear whether the expanded NKG2C-expressing T cell clones were specific for HCMV antigens. Those dominant clonotypes were again the most abundant among CD3+CD56-NKG2C+ cells in four donors, at about 25-60.1%.

The CDR3 covers 12 residues, taking in both the cysteine and the phenylalanine. No DNA has been recorded. This sample was sequenced with an Illumina HiSeq 2000. TCR beta cDNA libraries were prepared using 5'RACE template switching, which introduced a universal primer site and unique molecular identifiers. cDNA synthesis was primed from the TCR beta constant segment and was followed by two successive PCR amplification steps. The study's processing was this. MIGEC handled demultiplexing of the reads and grouping by UMI, while MiTCR was used to assemble and quantify clonotypes. To exclude erroneous sequences, any TCR cDNA sequence not supported by at least two reads was discarded. The tcR package was used for downstream repertoire analysis, and clonotypes were matched between fractions using CDR3 nucleotide sequence together with V segment. VDJmatch was used to annotate antigen specificity against VDJdb, with one amino acid substitution in CDR3 allowed. Once TCRdb had reprocessed the reads, it stored one entry per CDR3 protein sequence and supplied no DNA. In this record, the V and J calls reflect TCRdb's handling and not the investigators' own analysis. The sample's own table lists 250,000 to 300,000 distinct CDR3 sequences. Under 0.5% of the sample rests with the top ten.

HCMV-specific IgG was detected in serum with a commercial ELISA kit to determine HCMV serostatus. Ficoll density gradient centrifugation was used to isolate peripheral blood mononuclear cells from blood. Points on this clonotype: Its specific antigen is unknown.

The specimen sequenced was blood T cells: a sorted CD56 or NKG2C T cell subset, CD4+ or CD8+ T cells, or bulk PBMC T cells (not recorded which). This clonotype originated in a man aged 18 to 29 in good health. Donor details come from another sample of the same person, matched by shared clones. The chain is assembled from TRBV12-3 or TRBV12-4 and TRBJ1-2; TCRdb indicates TRBD1, and absent DNA this call remains unverified. The CDR3 amino acid sequence is: CASSTGLYGYTF.